This T cell receptor beta chain was profiled in a study of long-term antiretroviral therapy in people with HIV (dated by TCRdb to between 2021 and 2023). General notes on the study: The earliest samples were collected about a decade before the 2015 WHO recommendation for immediate ART, when ART was typically delayed until CD4 counts fell. No cross-contamination during QIAcube processing was seen in test extractions of a monoclonal T-cell line run alongside 30 to 35 polyclonal samples. Of the approximately 28 participants with HIV, eleven were female. A retrospective serial study tested whether ART initiation and durable HIV suppression were associated with changes in peripheral blood TRB repertoire composition and diversity. A total of around 190 cryopreserved PBMC samples came from around 30 adults with confirmed HIV infection and were collected serially over a mean of about 6 years (range 1-12). Overall study results and their limits: CDR3 length ranges in HIV repertoires were narrower than in controls, and network structure suggested an antigen-experienced repertoire with only a slight naive shift after ART. Inferences about post-ART repertoire changes were limited because no data were available on ART adherence, viral resistance or therapy changes. Starting ART was linked to a significant rise in TRB diversity, yet even after long-term ART the diversity remained significantly lower than in transplant donor controls. Because cell numbers in pre-ART samples were limited, unsorted PBMC were profiled instead of sorted CD4+ and CD8+ T cells. The repertoire was dominated across all time points by expanded TRB clones identified before ART initiation, although this dominance was seen to fluctuate and to decrease in many PLHIV after ART. The samples were dated from about 2004 to 2018, and the ART regimens that were used may be less effective than current ART regimens. Owing to limited PBMC availability, only the TCR beta chain was sequenced, without alpha chain pairing.

Comments on this clone: Its target antigen remains unknown. Per-base quality was not reported, and no clone a single base away is much larger than it.

CDR1 and CDR2 were assigned from the germline V gene (reference sequence) as MNHNY and SVGAGI. From its cysteine to its phenylalanine, the CDR3 spans 15 amino acids. Solely the CDR3 DNA is kept, with 45 bases framed from the first base. V is pruned by 7 bases and J by 3 bases, leaving 9 bases of the junction without a gene match. To be included, a participant needed at least one PBMC sample from before ART initiation plus at least two post-ART samples. Every participant with HIV received treatment in the United States of America. Cryopreserved samples of roughly 0.95-10 million PBMC were thawed and washed before DNA extraction. At the time of the earliest PBMC sample for each participant with HIV, ages ranged from about 20 to 54 years. PBMC samples from each participant spanned 1-4 timepoints before ART initiation and 2-8 timepoints after ART initiation, with a median of 7 samples. For every participant, serial HIV viral load, CD4+ T-cell count, ART history and demographic data were obtained. Genomic DNA was extracted from unsorted PBMC with a Qiagen kit on a QIAcube, with processing performed in batches of 12 samples.

The immunoSEQ hsTCRB v3.0 assay was used at survey level resolution for TRB variable region sequencing. A depth of 40,000-50,000 T-cell genomes per sample was targeted for TRB sequencing. TRB libraries were pooled and sequenced on an Illumina MiSeq using a v3 150-cycle kit. In the paper's pipeline: Repertoire analysis was performed in R inside a reproducible Nextflow workflow that covered QC, data transformation and analysis. LymphoSeq2, an R package for AIRR-Seq data exploration, was used to implement custom analyses. A few samples that yielded fewer than 5000 total TRB sequences were excluded, so that fewer than 250 HIV repertoires were analyzed. Among the approximately 180 retained HIV repertoires, more than 55 were collected before ART initiation and 120 to 140 after ART initiation. Repertoires were downsampled to 5000 TRB nucleotide sequences, and summary statistics were averaged over 100 downsampling iterations. TRB sequences were retained for analysis only if CDR3 regions of at least seven amino acids were present. A Shannon entropy-derived clonality score and the Gini coefficient were used to measure diversity. Repertoire networks linked the top 5000 CDR3 amino acid sequences whenever two sequences differed by an edit distance of one. Antigen specificity groups and MHC restriction were predicted for TRB CDR3 amino acid sequences with GLIPH2. CDR3 amino acid sequences were matched against VDJdb and McPAS-TCR to flag known CMV, EBV, HIV or tissue antigen associations. Pre-ART, post-ART and control groups were compared with Wilcoxon signed-rank tests and Holm-Bonferroni correction. TCRdb obtained this table from immuneACCESS and retained in-frame rearrangements with V and J assigned. These tables miss some clones; where compared with another copy, unresolved V genes account for less than half of the shortfall, and the remainder is unexplained. That table furnishes V, J and clone size, whereas the DNA furnished D and trimming. Recorded for this sample are around 40,000 clones; 65% to 90% of them occurred a single time. Jointly, the top ten make up around 3.9% of the sample.

The receptor's source is a woman aged 18-35 years with HIV. The specimen comprised unsorted PBMCs, sampled just before starting antiretroviral therapy. This chain joins TRBV6-6 to TRBJ1-2, with 9 bases aligning to TRBD1. The CDR3 in this case is CASKPGQGLDYGYTF. DNA sequence: TGTGCCAGCAAACCGGGACAGGGACTTGACTATGGCTACACCTTC.